This TCR beta chain was profiled in a study of graft-versus-host responses after intestinal transplantation. As regards this clone: Its specificity is not known.

The study's findings and limits: Early after transplant, HvG clones declined as circulating GvH clones peaked.

V was trimmed by 4 bases and J by 4 bases, leaving 13 bases between them. Germline CDR1 is SGHNT and CDR2 is YYREEE (reference sequence). CDR3 size: 14 residues. The method was immunoSEQ multiplex PCR; TCRdb's version includes in-frame clones alone and lacks a portion of them. This table has roughly 100,000 clones, about 90% appearing once. This sequence was found in a human donor who received an intestinal transplant. The genes are TRBV5-4 and TRBJ2-3; D ambiguous. The material sequenced was unstimulated CD4+ T cells sorted from spleen or lymph node cells, taken before intestinal transplant. The CDR3, as DNA: TGTGCCAGCAGCCGCAGAGAAACTGCAGATACGCAGTATTTT. This codes for CASSRRETADTQYF.